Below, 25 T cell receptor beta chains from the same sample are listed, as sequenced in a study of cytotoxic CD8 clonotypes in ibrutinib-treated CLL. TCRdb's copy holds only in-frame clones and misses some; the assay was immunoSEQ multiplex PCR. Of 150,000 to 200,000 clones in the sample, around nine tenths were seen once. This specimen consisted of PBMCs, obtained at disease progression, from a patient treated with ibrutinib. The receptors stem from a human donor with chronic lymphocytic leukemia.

As DNA, the CDR3 is TGTGCCTGGAGGACTCGCCAGGGAGGGCCCCAGCATTTT. This gives the protein CAWRTRQGGPQHF. The chain links TRBV30 to TRBJ1-5, with D possibly TRBD1 on 5 matching bases. Germline CDR1 and CDR2: GTSNPN and SVGIG (reference sequence). V was shortened by 3 bases and J by 9 bases, with 15 bases between the two germline ends. This CDR3 has 13 amino acids.

The CDR3 sequence: CASSIEVQVATEAFF. CDR3 bases: TGTGCCAGTAGTATAGAAGTACAGGTCGCCACTGAAGCTTTCTTT. V and J are TRBV19 and TRBJ1-1; D possibly corresponds to TRBD1 (5 bases). Trimming shortened V by 0 bases and J by 4 bases, and 12 bases separated the two germline ends. This CDR3 has 15 amino acids. Looked up from germline, CDR1 is LNHDA and CDR2 is SQIVND (reference sequence).

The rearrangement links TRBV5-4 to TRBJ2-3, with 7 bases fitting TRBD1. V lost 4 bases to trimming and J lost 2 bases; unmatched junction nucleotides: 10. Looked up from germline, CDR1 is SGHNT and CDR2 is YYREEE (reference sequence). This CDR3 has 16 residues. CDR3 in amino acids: CASSRGQTPITDTQYF. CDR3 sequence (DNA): TGTGCCAGCAGCCGGGGACAGACTCCAATCACAGATACGCAGTATTTT.

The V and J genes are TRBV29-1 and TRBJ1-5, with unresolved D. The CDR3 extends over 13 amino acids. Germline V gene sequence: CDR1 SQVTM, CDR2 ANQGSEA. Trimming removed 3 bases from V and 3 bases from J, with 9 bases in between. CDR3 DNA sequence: TGCAGCGTTGAGCTCGAATACAATCAGCCCCAGCATTTT. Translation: CSVELEYNQPQHF.

The CDR3 DNA reads as TGTGCCAGTAAAGGGGGGACTAGCGGGGCCAACACAGATACGCAGTATTTT. Its protein product is CASKGGTSGANTDTQYF. This chain joins TRBV19 and TRBJ2-3; TRBD2 matches at 13 bases. Germline V gives CDR1 LNHDA, CDR2 SQIVND (reference sequence). The CDR3 totals 17 residues. The ends lost 7 bases at V and 2 bases at J; junction bases unmatched: 9.

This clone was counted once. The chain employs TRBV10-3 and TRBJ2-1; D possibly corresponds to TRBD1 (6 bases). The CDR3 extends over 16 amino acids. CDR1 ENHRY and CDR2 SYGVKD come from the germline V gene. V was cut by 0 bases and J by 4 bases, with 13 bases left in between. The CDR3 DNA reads TGTGCCATCAGTGAGTCTGTGACAGGCTTATACAATGAGCAGTTCTTC. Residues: CAISESVTGLYNEQFF.

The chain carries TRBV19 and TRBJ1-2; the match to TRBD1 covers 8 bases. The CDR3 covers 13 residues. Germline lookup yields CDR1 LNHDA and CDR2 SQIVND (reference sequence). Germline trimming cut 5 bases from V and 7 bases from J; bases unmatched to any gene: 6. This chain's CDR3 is CASSLLRGPGYTF. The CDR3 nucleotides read TGTGCCAGTAGTTTACTCAGGGGGCCTGGCTACACCTTC.

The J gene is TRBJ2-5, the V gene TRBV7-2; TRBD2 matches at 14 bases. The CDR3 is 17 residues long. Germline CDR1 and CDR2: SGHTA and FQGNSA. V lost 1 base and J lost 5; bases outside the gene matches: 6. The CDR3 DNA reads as TGTGCCAGCAGCTTAGATGGACTAGCGGGAGGTATGGAGACCCAGTACTTC. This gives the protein CASSLDGLAGGMETQYF. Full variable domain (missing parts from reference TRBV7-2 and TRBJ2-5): GAGVSQSPSNKVTEKGKDVELRCDPISGHTALYWYRQSLGQGLEFLIYFQGNSAPDKSGLPSDRFSAERTGGSVSTLTIQRTQQEDSAVYLCASSLDGLAGGMETQYFGPGTRLLVL.

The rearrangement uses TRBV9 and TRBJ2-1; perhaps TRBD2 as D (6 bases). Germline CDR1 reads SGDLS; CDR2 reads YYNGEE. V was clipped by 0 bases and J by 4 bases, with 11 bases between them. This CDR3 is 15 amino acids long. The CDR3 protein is CASSVVSGAYNEQFF. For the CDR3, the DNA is TGTGCCAGCAGCGTAGTTAGCGGAGCGTACAATGAGCAGTTCTTC. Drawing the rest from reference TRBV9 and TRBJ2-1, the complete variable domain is DSGVTQTPKHLITATGQRVTLRCSPRSGDLSVYWYQQSLDQGLQFLIQYYNGEERAKGNILERFSAQQFPDLHSELNLSSLELGDSALYFCASSVVSGAYNEQFFGPGTRLTVL.

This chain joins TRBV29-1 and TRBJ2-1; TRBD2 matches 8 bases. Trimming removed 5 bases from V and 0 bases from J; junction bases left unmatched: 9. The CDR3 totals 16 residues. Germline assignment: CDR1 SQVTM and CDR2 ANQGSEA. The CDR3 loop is CSVYTGLAGSYNEQFF. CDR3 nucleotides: TGCAGCGTTTATACCGGGCTAGCGGGCTCCTACAATGAGCAGTTCTTC.

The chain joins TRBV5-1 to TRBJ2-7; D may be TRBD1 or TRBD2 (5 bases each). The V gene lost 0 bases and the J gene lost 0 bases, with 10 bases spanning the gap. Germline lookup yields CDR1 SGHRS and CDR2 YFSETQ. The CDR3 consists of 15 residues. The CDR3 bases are TGCGCCAGCAGCTTGGCCTGGGGGAACTCCTACGAGCAGTACTTC. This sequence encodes CASSLAWGNSYEQYF.

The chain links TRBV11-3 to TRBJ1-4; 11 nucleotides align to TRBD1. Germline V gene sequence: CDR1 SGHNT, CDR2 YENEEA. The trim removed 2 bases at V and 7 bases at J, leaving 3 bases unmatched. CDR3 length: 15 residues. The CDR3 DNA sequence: TGTGCCAGCAGCTTACGGACAGGGGGCGTTGAAAAACTGTTTTTT. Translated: CASSLRTGGVEKLFF.

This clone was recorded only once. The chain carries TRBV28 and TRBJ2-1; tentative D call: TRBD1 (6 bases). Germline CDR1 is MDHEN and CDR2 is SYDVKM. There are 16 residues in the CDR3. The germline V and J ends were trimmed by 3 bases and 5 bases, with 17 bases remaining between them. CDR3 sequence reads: CASSFLTGAIDNEQFF. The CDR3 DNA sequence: TGTGCCAGCAGTTTCCTGACAGGCGCGATTGACAATGAGCAGTTCTTC.

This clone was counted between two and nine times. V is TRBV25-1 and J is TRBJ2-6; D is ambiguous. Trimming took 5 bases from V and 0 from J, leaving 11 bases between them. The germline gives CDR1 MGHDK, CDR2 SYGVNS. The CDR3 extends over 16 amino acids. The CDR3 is CASSPYRSSGANVLTF. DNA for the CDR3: TGTGCCAGCAGTCCTTACAGAAGCTCTGGGGCCAACGTCCTGACTTTC.

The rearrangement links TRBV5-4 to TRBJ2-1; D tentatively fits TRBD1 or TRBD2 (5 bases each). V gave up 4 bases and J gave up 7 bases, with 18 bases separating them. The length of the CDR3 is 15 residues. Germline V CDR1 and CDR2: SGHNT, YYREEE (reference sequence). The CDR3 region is CASSVTGTWRNEQFF. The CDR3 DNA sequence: TGTGCCAGCAGCGTGACCGGGACGTGGCGAAATGAGCAGTTCTTC. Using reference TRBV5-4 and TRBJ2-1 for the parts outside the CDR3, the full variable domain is ETGVTQSPTHLIKTRGQQVTLRCSSQSGHNTVSWYQQALGQGPQFIFQYYREEENGRGNFPPRFSGLQFPNYSSELNVNALELDDSALYLCASSVTGTWRNEQFFGPGTRLTVL.

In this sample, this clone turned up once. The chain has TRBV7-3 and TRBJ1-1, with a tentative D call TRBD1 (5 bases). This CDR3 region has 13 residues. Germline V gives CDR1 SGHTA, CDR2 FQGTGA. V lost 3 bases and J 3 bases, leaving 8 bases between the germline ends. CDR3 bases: TGTGCCAGCAGCTTGGACACGGACACTGAAGCTTTCTTT. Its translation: CASSLDTDTEAFF.

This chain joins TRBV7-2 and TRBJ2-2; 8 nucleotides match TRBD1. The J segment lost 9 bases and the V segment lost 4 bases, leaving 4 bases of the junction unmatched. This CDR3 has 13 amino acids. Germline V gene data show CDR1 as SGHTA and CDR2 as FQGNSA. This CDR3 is CASSSDRGRELFF. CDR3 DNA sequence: TGTGCCAGCAGCTCCGACAGGGGCAGGGAGCTGTTTTTT.

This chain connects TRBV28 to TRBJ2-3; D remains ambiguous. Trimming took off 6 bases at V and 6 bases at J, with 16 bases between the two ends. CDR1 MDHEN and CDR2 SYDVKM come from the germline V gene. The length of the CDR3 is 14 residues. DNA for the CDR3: TGTGCCAGCAGCCCCCCCGGCCCCGAGGATACGCAGTATTTT. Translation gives CASSPPGPEDTQYF.

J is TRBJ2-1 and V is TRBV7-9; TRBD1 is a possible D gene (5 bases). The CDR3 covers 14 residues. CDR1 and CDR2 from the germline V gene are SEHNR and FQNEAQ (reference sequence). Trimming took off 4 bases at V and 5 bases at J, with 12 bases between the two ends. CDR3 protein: CASSYSTGDNEQFF. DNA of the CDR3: TGTGCCAGCAGCTACTCAACAGGAGACAATGAGCAGTTCTTC. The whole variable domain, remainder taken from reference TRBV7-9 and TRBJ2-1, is DTGVSQNPRHKITKRGQNVTFRCDPISEHNRLYWYRQTLGQGPEFLTYFQNEAQLEKSRLLSDRFSAERPKGSFSTLEIQRTEQGDSAMYLCASSYSTGDNEQFFGPGTRLTVL.

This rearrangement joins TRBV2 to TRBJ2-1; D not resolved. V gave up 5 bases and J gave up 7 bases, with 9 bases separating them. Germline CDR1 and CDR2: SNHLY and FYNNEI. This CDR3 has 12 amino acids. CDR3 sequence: CASSLSANEQFF. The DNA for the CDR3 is TGTGCCAGCAGTCTCAGCGCAAATGAGCAGTTCTTC.

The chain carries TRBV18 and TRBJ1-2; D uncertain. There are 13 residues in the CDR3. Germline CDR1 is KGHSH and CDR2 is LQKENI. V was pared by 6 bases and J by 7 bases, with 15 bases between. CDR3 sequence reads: CASSPDMSSGYTF. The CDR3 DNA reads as TGTGCCAGCTCCCCCGACATGTCAAGTGGCTACACCTTC. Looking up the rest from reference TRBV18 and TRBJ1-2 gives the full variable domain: NAGVMQNPRHLVRRRGQEARLRCSPMKGHSHVYWYRQLPEEGLKFMVYLQKENIIDESGMPKERFSAEFPKEGPSILRIQQVVRGDSAAYFCASSPDMSSGYTFGSGTRLTVV.

CDR3 DNA sequence: TGTGCCAGCAGTTACCCAGGGGGAGGAGGCAATCAGCCCCAGCATTTT. Protein: CASSYPGGGGNQPQHF. The genes are TRBV28 and TRBJ1-5, with 7 bases fitting TRBD1. This CDR3 has 16 amino acids. With 4 bases clipped from V and 2 bases from J, the junction kept 8 bases outside the gene matches. In germline, CDR1 is MDHEN, CDR2 SYDVKM.

The CDR3 sequence: CAISEPRTEQYF. Here the CDR3 DNA reads TGTGCCATCAGTGAGCCCAGGACAGAGCAGTACTTC. V and J are TRBV10-3 and TRBJ2-7, with a tentative D call TRBD1 (5 bases). Germline CDR1 is ENHRY and CDR2 is SYGVKD. The CDR3 is 12 residues long. Between the trimmed V and J ends, which lost 2 bases and 7 bases, there was a span of 9 bases.

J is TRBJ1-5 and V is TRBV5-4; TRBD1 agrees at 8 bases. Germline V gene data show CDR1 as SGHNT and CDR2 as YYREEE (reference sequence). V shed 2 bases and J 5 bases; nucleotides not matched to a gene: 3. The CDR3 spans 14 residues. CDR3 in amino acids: CASSLGQGDQPQHF. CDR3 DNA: TGTGCCAGCAGCTTAGGACAGGGAGATCAGCCCCAGCATTTT. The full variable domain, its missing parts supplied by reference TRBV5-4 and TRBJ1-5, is ETGVTQSPTHLIKTRGQQVTLRCSSQSGHNTVSWYQQALGQGPQFIFQYYREEENGRGNFPPRFSGLQFPNYSSELNVNALELDDSALYLCASSLGQGDQPQHFGDGTRLSIL.

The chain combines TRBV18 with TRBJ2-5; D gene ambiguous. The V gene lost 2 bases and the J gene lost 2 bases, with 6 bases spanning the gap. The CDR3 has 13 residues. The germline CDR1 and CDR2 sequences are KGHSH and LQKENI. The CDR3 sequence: CASSPGIQETQYF. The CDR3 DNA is TGTGCCAGCTCACCAGGGATTCAAGAGACCCAGTACTTC. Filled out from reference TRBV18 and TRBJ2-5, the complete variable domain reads NAGVMQNPRHLVRRRGQEARLRCSPMKGHSHVYWYRQLPEEGLKFMVYLQKENIIDESGMPKERFSAEFPKEGPSILRIQQVVRGDSAAYFCASSPGIQETQYFGPGTRLLVL.